The 2 T cell receptor beta chains listed next were all sequenced from one sample in a study of blood T cell repertoires in COVID-19. Sequencing used immunoSEQ multiplex PCR; TCRdb keeps in-frame clones, though not all of them. Among 250,000 to 350,000 clones listed, roughly 90% were seen once. The sample consisted of peripheral blood. These receptor sequences come from a man in his late teens or twenties with active or convalescent COVID-19.

By its share, this clone is medium-sized. The V call is TRBV6-4, the J call TRBJ1-6; D is possibly TRBD1 (5 bases). Germline values: CDR1 MRHNA, CDR2 SNTAGT. V was pared by 2 bases and J by 6 bases, with 8 bases between. This CDR3 is 14 amino acids long. CDR3 DNA sequence: TGTGCCAGCAGTGACGGTCAGGGTAATTCACCCCTCCACTTT. Translating it yields CASSDGQGNSPLHF.

This sequence joins TRBV29-1 and TRBJ2-1; D gene unclear. V lost 7 bases and J 0 bases, leaving 7 bases between the germline ends. Germline CDR1 and CDR2: SQVTM and ANQGSEA. This CDR3 is 12 amino acids long. The CDR3 region is CSGSSSYNEQFF. CDR3 DNA sequence: TGCAGCGGGAGTAGCTCCTACAATGAGCAGTTCTTC.